The 32 T cell receptor beta chains given below trace back to one sample, sequenced in a study of shared clonotypes between healthy human individuals. Some clones are missing from TCRdb's copy, which holds only in-frame ones; the method was immunoSEQ multiplex PCR. The data contain about 2.4 million clones, under 95% of them singletons. The sequenced material came from naive CD4+ T cells from PBMCs. The subset: CD45RA+ positively selected. All receptors come from a young man in good health. Some clones in this sample may be carry-over from other donors' samples.

CDR3: CASSPSSGYNEQFF. For the CDR3, the DNA is TGTGCCAGCAGCCCCTCTAGCGGATACAATGAGCAGTTCTTC. The chain couples TRBV7-3 to TRBJ2-1, with 7 bases identical to TRBD2. V shed 5 bases, J shed 4 bases, and the junction held 5 bases outside the gene matches. The germline gives CDR1 SGHTA, CDR2 FQGTGA. This CDR3 spans 14 amino acids.

The chain is built from TRBV7-3 and TRBJ2-3; 7 nucleotides match TRBD2. CDR1 is SGHTA and CDR2 is FQGTGA in the germline V gene. The CDR3 is 15 amino acids. V lost 2 bases, J lost 8 bases, and 10 bases stayed unmatched. CDR3 sequence (DNA): TGTGCCAGCAGCTTATCTCGGGAGGCCCGTGGTACGCAGTATTTT. This encodes CASSLSREARGTQYF.

V gene TRBV7-6 combines with J gene TRBJ2-7; D is unresolved. Between the trimmed V and J ends, which lost 1 base and 0 bases, there was a span of 7 bases. Germline CDR1 is SGHVS and CDR2 is FNYEAQ. This CDR3 is built from 14 residues. CDR3 amino acids: CASSLGPRSYEQYF. CDR3 DNA: TGTGCCAGCAGCTTAGGACCGCGCTCCTACGAGCAGTACTTC.

V gene TRBV14 combines with J gene TRBJ2-5, with D possibly TRBD2 on 6 matching bases. V was trimmed by 2 bases and J by 7 bases, leaving 17 bases between them. This CDR3 spans 15 amino acids. Per the germline V gene, CDR1 is SGHDN and CDR2 is FVKESK. CDR3 bases: TGTGCCAGCAGCCAACGCGCTAGCGCAAAGGGGACCCAGTACTTC. Amino acid sequence: CASSQRASAKGTQYF.

The V gene is TRBV30, the J gene TRBJ2-3, with TRBD1 as a possible D gene (5 bases). Per the germline V gene, CDR1 is GTSNPN and CDR2 is SVGIG (reference sequence). This CDR3 spans 13 amino acids. V dropped 8 bases and J dropped 0 bases, with 12 bases sitting between them. The CDR3 reads CAGTKGSTDTQYF. The DNA of the CDR3 is TGTGCCGGAACTAAGGGGAGCACAGATACGCAGTATTTT.

The chain uses TRBV14 and TRBJ2-2; D call uncertain. The germline V gene encodes CDR1 SGHDN and CDR2 FVKESK. With 3 bases removed from V and 9 bases from J, the gap between germline ends came to 11 bases. This CDR3 has 13 amino acids. CDR3 coding DNA: TGTGCCAGCAGCCACCCGGTCAGGAGGGAGCTGTTTTTT. Protein sequence: CASSHPVRRELFF.

The chain uses TRBV27 and TRBJ1-4, with 8 positions matching TRBD1. Germline trimming cut 5 bases from V and 4 bases from J; bases unmatched to any gene: 15. Germline loops: CDR1 MNHEY, CDR2 SMNVEV (reference sequence). The CDR3 loop spans 18 amino acids. CDR3 sequence reads: CASSTIFRDRINNEKLFF. For the CDR3, the DNA is TGTGCCAGCAGTACTATTTTCCGGGACAGGATTAATAATGAAAAACTGTTTTTT. Based on the CDR3 plus reference TRBV27 and TRBJ1-4, the full variable domain is EAQVTQNPRYLITVTGKKLTVTCSQNMNHEYMSWYRQDPGLGLRQIYYSMNVEVTDKGDVPEGYKVSRKEKRNFPLILESPSPNQTSLYFCASSTIFRDRINNEKLFFGSGTQLSVL.

The gene calls are TRBV6-6 and TRBJ1-1; D is ambiguous. Germline V CDR1 and CDR2: MNHNY, SVGAGI (reference sequence). This CDR3 spans 12 amino acids. Trimming stripped 8 bases from V and 5 bases from J, with 12 bases between. This chain's CDR3 is CASGSRETEAFF. The CDR3 nucleotides are TGTGCCAGCGGTAGCCGGGAGACTGAAGCTTTCTTT.

A single count supports this clone. The V and J genes are TRBV27 and TRBJ2-1; D not resolved. Trimming removed 2 bases from V and 8 bases from J, with 10 bases in between. Germline assignment: CDR1 MNHEY and CDR2 SMNVEV (reference sequence). This CDR3 region has 13 residues. Here the CDR3 reads CASSLGRAYEQFF. The CDR3 DNA is TGTGCCAGCAGTTTAGGTAGGGCCTATGAGCAGTTCTTC.

V and J are TRBV5-7 and TRBJ2-5; no clear D gene. TRBV5-7 is an open reading frame whose function is uncertain. V was shortened by 0 bases and J by 5 bases, with 17 bases between the two germline ends. The CDR3 extends over 16 amino acids. The CDR3: CASSLAHDNLGETQYF. Here the CDR3 DNA reads TGTGCCAGCAGCTTGGCACATGACAACTTAGGTGAGACCCAGTACTTC.

The rearrangement uses TRBV2 and TRBJ1-4; D unclear. CDR1 and CDR2 (germline): SNHLY, FYNNEI. V was clipped by 8 bases and J by 8 bases, with 27 bases between them. The CDR3 is 17 amino acids. Written as DNA, the CDR3 is TGTGCCAGCGCTAGGAAAAGTCCCTCCGGGTCGGGGGAAAAACTGTTTTTT. It is translated as CASARKSPSGSGEKLFF.

The rearrangement links TRBV14 to TRBJ2-3, with TRBD1 as a possible D gene (6 bases). V was trimmed by 5 bases and J by 5 bases, leaving 17 bases between them. The CDR3 has 15 residues. Germline V gene lookup returns CDR1 SGHDN and CDR2 FVKESK. CDR3 DNA sequence: TGTGCCAGCAGCTATGGGGGAACAGGGCAAGATACGCAGTATTTT. Its protein product is CASSYGGTGQDTQYF. Using reference TRBV14 and TRBJ2-3 for the parts outside the CDR3, the full variable domain is EAGVTQFPSHSVIEKGQTVTLRCDPISGHDNLYWYRRVMGKEIKFLLHFVKESKQDESGMPNNRFLAERTGGTYSTLKVQPAELEDSGVYFCASSYGGTGQDTQYFGPGTRLTVL.

The rearrangement joins TRBV5-1 to TRBJ2-5; D might be TRBD1 (5 bases). Trimming stripped 0 bases from V and 2 bases from J, with 8 bases between. CDR3 length equals 14 residues. CDR1 is SGHRS and CDR2 is YFSETQ in the germline V gene. Here the CDR3 DNA reads TGCGCCAGCAGCTTGGGGACACCTCAAGAGACCCAGTACTTC. Its protein is CASSLGTPQETQYF.

V and J are TRBV5-1 and TRBJ1-2, with 9 positions matching TRBD1. The CDR3 has 16 amino acids. Trimming at V came to 6 bases and at J to 5 bases, leaving 14 bases not matched to a gene. Germline values: CDR1 SGHRS, CDR2 YFSETQ. CDR3 loop: CASKAGTGRGVYGYTF. In nucleotides, the CDR3 is TGCGCCAGCAAGGCCGGGACAGGGAGGGGTGTGTATGGCTACACCTTC.

The J gene is TRBJ2-5, the V gene TRBV10-3; no clear D. This CDR3 contains 14 residues. Germline CDR1 ENHRY, CDR2 SYGVKD. Trimming cost V 6 bases and J 5 bases, with 16 bases left between them. The CDR3 sequence: CAIRGSGFGETQYF. The CDR3 coding sequence is TGTGCCATCAGAGGCAGTGGGTTCGGGGAGACCCAGTACTTC.

The chain joins TRBV9 to TRBJ2-7; D might be TRBD1 (5 bases). Looked up from germline, CDR1 is SGDLS and CDR2 is YYNGEE. This CDR3 is 15 amino acids long. V lost 4 bases, J lost 0 bases, and 14 bases lay in between. Here the CDR3 reads CASSLSAGRSYEQYF. The CDR3 DNA reads as TGTGCCAGCAGCCTCTCCGCAGGGCGCTCCTACGAGCAGTACTTC. The whole variable domain, remainder taken from reference TRBV9 and TRBJ2-7, is DSGVTQTPKHLITATGQRVTLRCSPRSGDLSVYWYQQSLDQGLQFLIQYYNGEERAKGNILERFSAQQFPDLHSELNLSSLELGDSALYFCASSLSAGRSYEQYFGPGTRLTVT.

The chain has TRBV5-6 and TRBJ2-7; D uncertain. Trimming removed 2 bases at V and 4 bases at J, with 10 bases between. The germline gives CDR1 SGHDT, CDR2 YYEEEE. CDR3 length: 13 amino acids. CDR3 sequence reads: CASSLLGKYEQYF. The CDR3 nucleotides are TGTGCCAGCAGCTTATTAGGAAAATACGAGCAGTACTTC.

This sequence joins TRBV6-1 and TRBJ2-6, with a possible D match to TRBD1 (6 bases). Germline CDR1 reads MNHNS; CDR2 reads SASEGT. Trimming shortened V by 2 bases and J by 0 bases, and 11 bases separated the two germline ends. The CDR3 covers 17 residues. CDR3 sequence (DNA): TGTGCCAGCAGTGAACAGGGCAGGGGCTCTGGGGCCAACGTCCTGACTTTC. It translates to CASSEQGRGSGANVLTF.

This chain uses TRBV28 with TRBJ2-7; 9 bases fit TRBD2. J gave up 6 bases and V 7 bases, and 13 bases lay outside the gene matches. Per the germline V gene, CDR1 is MDHEN and CDR2 is SYDVKM. The CDR3 totals 15 residues. As DNA, the CDR3 is TGTGCCAGCAATGCCTGGGGCGGGGGGGCTTCCGAGCAGTACTTC. It translates to CASNAWGGGASEQYF. Full variable domain (rest looked up from reference TRBV28 and TRBJ2-7): DVKVTQSSRYLVKRTGEKVFLECVQDMDHENMFWYRQDPGLGLRLIYFSYDVKMKEKGDIPEGYSVSREKKERFSLILESASTNQTSMYLCASNAWGGGASEQYFGPGTRLTVT.

The chain joins TRBV2 to TRBJ2-1; D perhaps matches TRBD2 (5 bases). The CDR3 spans 16 residues. The germline V and J ends were trimmed by 2 bases and 5 bases, with 16 bases remaining between them. Germline values: CDR1 SNHLY, CDR2 FYNNEI. Here the CDR3 DNA reads TGTGCCAGCAGTGAACGGGGTCGCGACACCAACAATGAGCAGTTCTTC. This encodes CASSERGRDTNNEQFF. Together with reference TRBV2 and TRBJ2-1, the CDR3 gives the full variable domain: EPEVTQTPSHQVTQMGQEVILRCVPISNHLYFYWYRQILGQKVEFLVSFYNNEISEKSEIFDDQFSVERPDGSNFTLKIRSTKLEDSAMYFCASSERGRDTNNEQFFGPGTRLTVL.

For the CDR3, the DNA is TGTGCCAGCAGCTTAAGCGGGAGGGGCGCGCAGTTCTTC. Amino acids: CASSLSGRGAQFF. The chain couples TRBV7-9 to TRBJ2-1; 10 nucleotides line up with TRBD2. The ends lost 2 bases at V and 12 bases at J; junction bases unmatched: 4. This CDR3 comprises 13 residues. Germline values: CDR1 SEHNR, CDR2 FQNEAQ (reference sequence).

This chain uses TRBV7-2 with TRBJ2-5; TRBD1 agrees at 10 bases. CDR1 is SGHTA, CDR2 FQGNSA, per germline. V lost 5 bases to trimming and J lost 5 bases; unmatched junction nucleotides: 8. CDR3 length equals 15 residues. CDR3 in DNA: TGTGCCAGCAGCGCAGACAGGGGGCAGTGGGAGACCCAGTACTTC. Protein: CASSADRGQWETQYF.

The chain uses TRBV5-1 and TRBJ2-7, with 9 nucleotides matching TRBD1. Germline-derived CDR1 and CDR2 are SGHRS and YFSETQ. The CDR3 spans 15 residues. Trimming cost V 3 bases and J 5 bases; bases outside gene matches: 9. The CDR3 loop is CASSSGTGGAHEQYF. DNA of the CDR3: TGCGCCAGCAGCTCGGGAACAGGGGGCGCACACGAGCAGTACTTC.

This chain joins TRBV5-4 and TRBJ2-5; 8 nucleotides agree with TRBD1. This CDR3 is 15 amino acids long. Germline V lookup: CDR1 SGHNT, CDR2 YYREEE (reference sequence). The trim removed 4 bases at V and 5 bases at J, leaving 10 bases unmatched. CDR3 sequence (DNA): TGTGCCAGCAGCCCTGGCAACAGGGGGACGGAGACCCAGTACTTC. Translation gives CASSPGNRGTETQYF.

Concerning this clone: The sample has other DNA sequences that encode this CDR3 too. This chain joins TRBV28 and TRBJ1-6, with D uncertain. The CDR3 spans 11 residues. Looked up from germline, CDR1 is MDHEN and CDR2 is SYDVKM. The V gene lost 5 bases and the J gene lost 10 bases, with 6 bases spanning the gap. CDR3 DNA sequence: TGTGCCAGCAGTCTACGGTCACCCCTCCACTTT. It specifies CASSLRSPLHF.

On this clone: This CDR3 is also generated by other DNA sequences in the sample. The genes are TRBV9 and TRBJ2-1; D is uncertain. The CDR3 spans 13 residues. V lost 0 bases and J 4 bases, leaving 5 bases between the germline ends. The germline V gene encodes CDR1 SGDLS and CDR2 YYNGEE. The CDR3 here is CASSVGRYNEQFF. CDR3 DNA: TGTGCCAGCAGCGTAGGACGGTACAATGAGCAGTTCTTC.

The chain employs TRBV28 and TRBJ2-3; 7 bases line up with TRBD1. The CDR3 is 14 amino acids. Losses at the gene ends were 7 bases for V and 2 bases for J; bases not matched to a gene: 6. CDR1 and CDR2 from the germline V gene are MDHEN and SYDVKM. In DNA form, the CDR3 reads TGTGCCAGCACTGGGACAGAATACACAGATACGCAGTATTTT. As protein: CASTGTEYTDTQYF. Full variable domain (rest looked up from reference TRBV28 and TRBJ2-3): DVKVTQSSRYLVKRTGEKVFLECVQDMDHENMFWYRQDPGLGLRLIYFSYDVKMKEKGDIPEGYSVSREKKERFSLILESASTNQTSMYLCASTGTEYTDTQYFGPGTRLTVL.

In the case of this clone: Distinct nucleotide sequences in the sample also encode this CDR3. V and J are TRBV5-1 and TRBJ2-3, with 13 bases fitting TRBD2. CDR3 length: 15 amino acids. With 0 bases clipped from V and 6 bases from J, the junction kept 1 base outside the gene matches. Germline V CDR1 and CDR2: SGHRS, YFSETQ. CDR3 nucleotide sequence: TGCGCCAGCAGCTTGGGGACTAGCGGGGGTGATACGCAGTATTTT. Its protein is CASSLGTSGGDTQYF. Full variable domain (remainder filled in from reference TRBV5-1 and TRBJ2-3): KAGVTQTPRYLIKTRGQQVTLSCSPISGHRSVSWYQQTPGQGLQFLFEYFSETQRNKGNFPGRFSGRQFSNSRSEMNVSTLELGDSALYLCASSLGTSGGDTQYFGPGTRLTVL.

Here the CDR3 DNA reads TGTGCCAGTACGGACGGTTATAGCAATCAGCCCCAGCATTTT. Protein product: CASTDGYSNQPQHF. The rearrangement joins TRBV4-2 to TRBJ1-5; D ambiguous. V was clipped by 9 bases and J by 0 bases, with 12 bases between them. The CDR3 totals 14 residues. Germline assignment: CDR1 LGHNA and CDR2 YNFKEQ.

This chain connects TRBV30 to TRBJ1-2; D remains unclear. CDR3 length: 13 residues. The V gene's germline CDR1 is GTSNPN and CDR2 SVGIG (reference sequence). V lost 0 bases to trimming and J lost 7 bases, with 12 bases between them. The CDR3 bases are TGTGCCTGGAGTGTCCAAGGTCTAATTGGCTACACCTTC. This translates into CAWSVQGLIGYTF. Variable domain in full (rest from reference TRBV30 and TRBJ1-2): SQTIHQWPATLVQPVGSPLSLECTVEGTSNPNLYWYRQAAGRGLQLLFYSVGIGQISSEVPQNLSASRPQDRQFILSSKKLLLSDSGFYLCAWSVQGLIGYTFGSGTRLTVV.

V usage is TRBV19 and J usage is TRBJ2-2; D gene ambiguous. The CDR3 runs to 14 residues. Germline V gene lookup returns CDR1 LNHDA and CDR2 SQIVND (reference sequence). V gave up 3 bases and J gave up 2 bases, with 7 bases separating them. The CDR3 sequence is CASSILLNTGELFF. The CDR3 coding sequence is TGTGCCAGTAGTATTCTACTCAACACCGGGGAGCTGTTTTTT.

This clone occurred a few times. This rearrangement joins TRBV2 to TRBJ1-3; D not certain. CDR1 and CDR2 from the germline V gene are SNHLY and FYNNEI. This CDR3 spans 15 amino acids. Trimming stripped 5 bases from V and 3 bases from J, with 14 bases between. The DNA of the CDR3 is TGTGCCAGCAGTCACGGGCCGGGTTTTGGAAACACCATATATTTT. Translated: CASSHGPGFGNTIYF.